This TCR beta chain was recovered during a study of cytomegalovirus exposure and HLA in healthy donors. Overall study: Drawn from HLA-typed donors, 65 million to 100 million unique TCRs were held in an early data release.

The PCR was carried out with 60 Vbeta primers and 13 Jbeta primers. Repertoires were generated with immunoSEQ multiplex PCR, while TCRdb's copy carries only in-frame clones and drops some. Of 130,000 or so clones in the sample, roughly 84% were seen once. V lost 0 bases and J 6 bases, leaving 26 bases between the germline ends. Germline CDR1 and CDR2: SGHRS and YFSETQ. The CDR3 totals 19 residues. The sample was PBMCs. This chain connects TRBV5-1 to TRBJ2-3; D unclear. The TCR originated in a woman under 30 in good health and CMV-seropositive. As DNA, the CDR3 is TGCGCCAGCAGCTTGGCCCCCACGAGGAAAAGGTTTTTATTGGATACGCAGTATTTT. This codes for CASSLAPTRKRFLLDTQYF.